This is a list of T cell receptor beta chains from one sample in a study of cytomegalovirus exposure and HLA in healthy donors. TCRdb keeps only in-frame clones here, not all; method: immunoSEQ multiplex PCR. The sample holds fewer than 130,000 clones; 74% are singletons and the top ten take roughly 2.6%. Sequenced material: PBMCs. The receptors were gathered from a man over 45 in good health and CMV-seropositive. CDR3s include the opening cysteine and the closing phenylalanine or tryptophan. The order of the fields is CDR3 length, V gene, clone size, J gene, D gene, CDR3 DNA, CDR3 protein. D genes are given only for firm matches. Not all rows give a size; the values are once, few, many and, for expanded clones, a class.

len: 14; v_gene: TRBV18; abundance: .; j_gene: TRBJ2-3; d_gene: .; CDR3nt: TGTGCCAGCTCACCACCTCATCGGGAAGATACGCAGTATTTT; CDR3aa: CASSPPHREDTQYF
len: 13; v_gene: TRBV5-1; abundance: .; j_gene: TRBJ2-1; d_gene: .; CDR3nt: TGCGCCAGCAGCGAGGGAGTTTACAATGAGCAGTTCTTC; CDR3aa: CASSEGVYNEQFF
len: 16; v_gene: TRBV11-2; abundance: few; j_gene: TRBJ2-7; d_gene: .; CDR3nt: TGTGCCAGCAGCTTATTTCCAGGGCCGCCAACCTACGAGCAGTACTTC; CDR3aa: CASSLFPGPPTYEQYF
len: 13; v_gene: TRBV5-1; abundance: .; j_gene: TRBJ1-2; d_gene: .; CDR3nt: TGCGCCAGCAGCTCACAGGGTGACTATGGCTACACCTTC; CDR3aa: CASSSQGDYGYTF
len: 15; v_gene: TRBV30; abundance: .; j_gene: TRBJ2-7; d_gene: TRBD1; CDR3nt: TGTGCCTGGAAAGCACCGGGACAGGGGGTCTACGAGCAGTACTTC; CDR3aa: CAWKAPGQGVYEQYF
len: 13; v_gene: TRBV6-1; abundance: .; j_gene: TRBJ2-3; d_gene: .; CDR3nt: TGTGCCAGCAGTGAACCAGGGACAGATACGCAGTATTTT; CDR3aa: CASSEPGTDTQYF
len: 13; v_gene: TRBV6-1; abundance: .; j_gene: TRBJ1-3; d_gene: .; CDR3nt: TGTGCCAGCAGTGAAGGACAGGTTGGAAGCATATATTTT; CDR3aa: CASSEGQVGSIYF
len: 17; v_gene: TRBV7-9; abundance: .; j_gene: TRBJ1-2; d_gene: .; CDR3nt: TGTGCCAGCAGCATAATACCTCCGCGGGGGCCTCAGGATGGCTACACCTTC; CDR3aa: CASSIIPPRGPQDGYTF
len: 15; v_gene: TRBV2; abundance: few; j_gene: TRBJ2-3; d_gene: .; CDR3nt: TGTGCCAGCAGTACCGGACTCCTTCTCACAGATACGCAGTATTTT; CDR3aa: CASSTGLLLTDTQYF
len: 14; v_gene: TRBV4-2; abundance: .; j_gene: TRBJ2-3; d_gene: .; CDR3nt: TGTGCCAGCAGCTCACGGACTAACCCAGATACGCAGTATTTT; CDR3aa: CASSSRTNPDTQYF
len: 14; v_gene: TRBV5-6; abundance: few; j_gene: TRBJ2-5; d_gene: TRBD1; CDR3nt: TGTGCCAGCAGCCAGGGACAGGTAACAGAGACCCAGTACTTC; CDR3aa: CASSQGQVTETQYF
len: 16; v_gene: TRBV19; abundance: few; j_gene: TRBJ1-4; d_gene: .; CDR3nt: TGTGCCAGTAGTCCCCTTGGGACCGCGGGGCATGAAAAACTGTTTTTT; CDR3aa: CASSPLGTAGHEKLFF
len: 14; v_gene: TRBV6-5; abundance: .; j_gene: TRBJ2-7; d_gene: TRBD1; CDR3nt: TGTGCCAGCAGGTTGACAGGGGGCCCCTACGAGCAGTACTTC; CDR3aa: CASRLTGGPYEQYF
len: 13; v_gene: TRBV27; abundance: .; j_gene: TRBJ1-2; d_gene: .; CDR3nt: TGTGCCAGCAGTTTAAGGAGGGAACACGGCTACACCTTC; CDR3aa: CASSLRREHGYTF
len: 17; v_gene: TRBV9; abundance: .; j_gene: TRBJ1-2; d_gene: TRBD1; CDR3nt: TGTGCCAGCAGCGACGACGGACTAGGACAGGGGGCGTCCGGCTACACCTTC; CDR3aa: CASSDDGLGQGASGYTF
len: 16; v_gene: TRBV7-2; abundance: .; j_gene: TRBJ2-7; d_gene: .; CDR3nt: TGTGCCAGCAGCTTAAACAGGGCGATCAGCTCCTACGAGCAGTACTTC; CDR3aa: CASSLNRAISSYEQYF
len: 15; v_gene: TRBV9; abundance: .; j_gene: TRBJ2-3; d_gene: TRBD1; CDR3nt: TGTGCCAGCAGCGCCCGGACAGGGAGCACAGATACGCAGTATTTT; CDR3aa: CASSARTGSTDTQYF
len: 15; v_gene: TRBV5-1; abundance: .; j_gene: TRBJ2-1; d_gene: TRBD2; CDR3nt: TGCGCCAGCAGCTTGGGGTTTAGCGGGAGAAATGAGCAGTTCTTC; CDR3aa: CASSLGFSGRNEQFF
len: 11; v_gene: TRBV20-1; abundance: once; j_gene: TRBJ1-3; d_gene: .; CDR3nt: TGCAGTGCTCATTCTGGAAACACCATATATTTT; CDR3aa: CSAHSGNTIYF
len: 13; v_gene: TRBV12-5; abundance: .; j_gene: TRBJ2-3; d_gene: .; CDR3nt: TGTGCTAGTGGCCCGAGTAGCACAGATACGCAGTATTTT; CDR3aa: CASGPSSTDTQYF
len: 17; v_gene: TRBV27; abundance: .; j_gene: TRBJ2-1; d_gene: TRBD2; CDR3nt: TGTGCCAGCAGTTTCGGACTAGCGGACTTCTCCTACAATGAGCAGTTCTTC; CDR3aa: CASSFGLADFSYNEQFF
len: 16; v_gene: TRBV5-4; abundance: .; j_gene: TRBJ2-5; d_gene: TRBD1; CDR3nt: TGTGCCAGCAGCGATCAACGGGACAGGGGAATGGAGACCCAGTACTTC; CDR3aa: CASSDQRDRGMETQYF
len: 13; v_gene: TRBV2; abundance: once; j_gene: TRBJ1-1; d_gene: TRBD1; CDR3nt: TGTGCCAGCAGCTTAGACAGGGGCGATGAAGCTTTCTTT; CDR3aa: CASSLDRGDEAFF
len: 13; v_gene: TRBV19; abundance: .; j_gene: TRBJ2-1; d_gene: .; CDR3nt: TGTGCCAGTAGTATCAGTACAGGGAATGAGCAGTTCTTC; CDR3aa: CASSISTGNEQFF
len: 14; v_gene: TRBV7-9; abundance: .; j_gene: TRBJ2-1; d_gene: .; CDR3nt: TGTGCCAGCAGCTTACTAACCGGGAGTAATGAGCAGTTCTTC; CDR3aa: CASSLLTGSNEQFF
len: 17; v_gene: TRBV5-1; abundance: .; j_gene: TRBJ2-1; d_gene: .; CDR3nt: TGCGCCAGCAGCTTGGGGGGACATCAGTTCGGTTGGAATGAGCAGTTCTTC; CDR3aa: CASSLGGHQFGWNEQFF
len: 15; v_gene: TRBV7-8; abundance: few; j_gene: TRBJ2-2; d_gene: .; CDR3nt: TGTGCCAGCAGACACCGGGACAGCGGGACCGGGGAGCTGTTTTTT; CDR3aa: CASRHRDSGTGELFF
len: 13; v_gene: TRBV2; abundance: .; j_gene: TRBJ1-5; d_gene: .; CDR3nt: TGTGCCAGCAGTGGACAGGATGCCTCCAACCAGCATTTT; CDR3aa: CASSGQDASNQHF
len: 16; v_gene: TRBV11-2; abundance: .; j_gene: TRBJ2-3; d_gene: .; CDR3nt: TGTGCCAGCAGCCTCCGGCGGGGATACAGCACAGATACGCAGTATTTT; CDR3aa: CASSLRRGYSTDTQYF
len: 12; v_gene: TRBV29-1; abundance: .; j_gene: TRBJ1-2; d_gene: .; CDR3nt: TGCAGCGTCCTCCATCAGGGCTATGGCTACACCTTC; CDR3aa: CSVLHQGYGYTF
len: 15; v_gene: TRBV4-1; abundance: .; j_gene: TRBJ2-1; d_gene: TRBD2; CDR3nt: TGCGCCAGCAGCCCGAGGACTAGCGGAGGGGATGAGCAGTTCTTC; CDR3aa: CASSPRTSGGDEQFF
len: 17; v_gene: TRBV29-1; abundance: .; j_gene: TRBJ2-1; d_gene: .; CDR3nt: TGCAGCGTGGCGGGTCAGGAGGCGGGAAGCTCCTACAATGAGCAGTTCTTC; CDR3aa: CSVAGQEAGSSYNEQFF
len: 15; v_gene: TRBV10-2; abundance: few; j_gene: TRBJ2-2; d_gene: .; CDR3nt: TGCGCCAGCAGTCACTCAGGGTTGGACACCGGGGAGCTGTTTTTT; CDR3aa: CASSHSGLDTGELFF